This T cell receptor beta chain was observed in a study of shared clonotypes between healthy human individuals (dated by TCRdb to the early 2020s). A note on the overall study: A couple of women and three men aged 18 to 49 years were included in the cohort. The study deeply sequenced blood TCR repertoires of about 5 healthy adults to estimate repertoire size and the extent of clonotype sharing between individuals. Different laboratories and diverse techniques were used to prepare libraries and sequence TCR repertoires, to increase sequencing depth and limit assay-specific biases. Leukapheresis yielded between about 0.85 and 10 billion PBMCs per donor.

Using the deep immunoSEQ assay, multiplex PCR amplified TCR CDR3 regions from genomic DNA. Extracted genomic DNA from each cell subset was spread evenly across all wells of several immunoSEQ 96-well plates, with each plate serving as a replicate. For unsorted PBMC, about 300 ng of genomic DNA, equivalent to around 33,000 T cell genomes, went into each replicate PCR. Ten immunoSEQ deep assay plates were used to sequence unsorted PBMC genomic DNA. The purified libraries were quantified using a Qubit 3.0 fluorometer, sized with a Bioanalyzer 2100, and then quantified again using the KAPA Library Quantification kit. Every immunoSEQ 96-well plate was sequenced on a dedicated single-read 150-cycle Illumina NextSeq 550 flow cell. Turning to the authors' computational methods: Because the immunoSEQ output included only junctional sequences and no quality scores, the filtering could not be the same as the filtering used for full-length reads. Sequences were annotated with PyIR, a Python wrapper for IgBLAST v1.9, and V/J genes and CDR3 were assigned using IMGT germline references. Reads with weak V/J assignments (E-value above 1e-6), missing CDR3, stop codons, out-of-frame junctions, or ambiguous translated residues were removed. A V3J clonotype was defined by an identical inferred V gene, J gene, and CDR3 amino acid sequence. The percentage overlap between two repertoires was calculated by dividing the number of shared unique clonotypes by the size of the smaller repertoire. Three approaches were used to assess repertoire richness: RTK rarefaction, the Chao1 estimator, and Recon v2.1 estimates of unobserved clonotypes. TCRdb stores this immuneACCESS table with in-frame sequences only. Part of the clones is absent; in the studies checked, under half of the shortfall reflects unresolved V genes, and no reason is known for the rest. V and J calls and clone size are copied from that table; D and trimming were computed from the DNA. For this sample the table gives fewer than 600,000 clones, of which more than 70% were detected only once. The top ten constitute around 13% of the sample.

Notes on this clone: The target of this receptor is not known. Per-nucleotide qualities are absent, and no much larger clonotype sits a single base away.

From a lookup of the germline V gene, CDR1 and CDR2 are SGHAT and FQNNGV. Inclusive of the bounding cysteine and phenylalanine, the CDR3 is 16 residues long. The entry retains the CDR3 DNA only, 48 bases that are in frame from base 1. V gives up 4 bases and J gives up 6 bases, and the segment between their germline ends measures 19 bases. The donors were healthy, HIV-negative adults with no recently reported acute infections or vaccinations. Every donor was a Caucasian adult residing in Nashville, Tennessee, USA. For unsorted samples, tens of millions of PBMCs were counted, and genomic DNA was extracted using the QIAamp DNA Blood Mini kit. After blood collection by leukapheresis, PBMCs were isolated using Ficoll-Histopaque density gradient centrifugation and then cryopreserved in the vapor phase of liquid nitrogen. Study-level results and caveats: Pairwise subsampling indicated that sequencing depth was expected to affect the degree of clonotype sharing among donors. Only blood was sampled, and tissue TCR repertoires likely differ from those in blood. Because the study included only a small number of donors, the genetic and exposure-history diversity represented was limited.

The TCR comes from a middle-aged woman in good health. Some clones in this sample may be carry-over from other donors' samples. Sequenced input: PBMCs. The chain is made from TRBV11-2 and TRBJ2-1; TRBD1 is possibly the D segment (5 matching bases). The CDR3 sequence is CASSSPGASPGNEQFF. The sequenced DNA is TGTGCCAGCAGCTCACCTGGGGCAAGTCCGGGCAATGAGCAGTTCTTC.